This TCR beta chain was identified during a study of blood T cell repertoires in COVID-19 (dated by TCRdb to 2019 to 2021). Context from the whole study: Samples from collaborators originated in the United States, Italy and Spain and spanned both the acute and convalescent phases of COVID-19. The prospective study material was composed of cDNA or gDNA derived from T cells, B-cell-depleted T cells, or PBMCs. Subjects who had been exposed to COVID-19, were actively infected with it, or had recovered from it provided the deeply sampled blood TCRbeta repertoires that made up the dataset. The repertoires were made available in a free public database intended to serve as a resource for research on the immune response to SARS-CoV-2. The samples were drawn from two sources: the first 160 participants of the ongoing ImmuneRACE study, and 1,254 subjects contributed by 6 global collaborators. Sample metadata almost always included a de-identified subject ID, COVID-19 status, age in years and sex. Where HLA class I and class II types were available, the types were taken from metadata supplied by the sample provider, not from assay-based typing. Study-wide findings and limitations: The quantity of clinical and demographic metadata differed by source and by participant and was supplied without curation.

A second Seattle source provided samples from volunteer blood donors who had recovered from COVID-19. Collaborating institutions collected whole blood in K2EDTA tubes following their own protocols. For TCRbeta analysis, collaborators shipped samples in one of three forms: frozen whole blood, isolated PBMCs, or DNA extracted from either of those sample types. Concerning this clone itself: Its antigen is currently not known. No clone much larger than this one lies a single base away; base qualities are absent.

The immunoSEQ Assay, a bias-controlled multiplex PCR, was used to amplify TCRbeta CDR3 regions from genomic DNA. On the authors' methods: Nucleated cell counts per sample were estimated from amplification of reference gene primers within the assay. To quantify the absolute abundance of each unique TCRbeta CDR3 rearrangement, sequence reads were collapsed and filtered. Productive Simpson clonality was computed per sample as the square root of Simpson's diversity index over productive rearrangements. The source is immuneACCESS, and TCRdb retained only in-frame sequences with V and J called. Part of the clones is not carried over; for the studies checked, unresolved V genes explain less than half of this, and the remainder is unexplained. The D gene and trimming were derived from the DNA, and the V and J assignments and clone size from that table. This sample lists 190,000 or so clones; about 86% were detected once. The biggest ten clones account for around 1% of the sample.

Source material: peripheral blood. The sequence was collected from a woman younger than 35 who had recovered from COVID-19.

Here the CDR3 is given as CASNLRGQGYDNEQFF. DNA sequence: TGTGCCAGCAACCTCCGGGGACAGGGTTACGACAATGAGCAGTTCTTC. The sequence joins TRBV11-2 to TRBJ2-1; 9 bases in the junction line up with TRBD1. Taken from cysteine to phenylalanine, the CDR3 has 16 residues. Just CDR3 DNA is preserved here, 48 bases in frame from base 1. For CDR1 and CDR2, the germline V gene lists SGHAT and FQNNGV. Germline trimming: 7 bases from V, 5 bases from J; junction bases outside gene matches: 12.